Listed here is a single T cell receptor beta chain. This sample was included in a study of shared clonotypes between healthy human individuals. The assay was immunoSEQ multiplex PCR, and TCRdb's table has in-frame clones only and misses some. The sample records about 800,000 clones, 96% being singletons. The germline V gene encodes CDR1 MGHDK and CDR2 SYGVNS. This CDR3 has 12 amino acids. V was clipped by 0 bases and J by 8 bases, with 7 bases between them. CD45RO-negative CD8 cells positively selected for CCR7 made up the naive population, which excluded terminally differentiated effector memory CD45RA+ cells.

J is TRBJ1-1 and V is TRBV25-1; the D gene is possibly TRBD1 (5 bases). The sequencing input was naive CD8+ T cells sorted from blood. The origin of this receptor is a man younger than 40 in good health. CDR3 nucleotides: TGTGCCAGCAGTGAATATGCAGGGGAAGCTTTCTTT. The encoded protein is CASSEYAGEAFF.